The following is a T cell receptor (beta chain) sequence with its context. At one end, the junction sequence differs from germline, possibly due to a read error. The source of the sample is a study of OX40 agonist ivuxolimab in advanced cancers. This CDR3 comprises 12 residues. Per the germline V gene, CDR1 is LNHDA and CDR2 is SQIVND (reference sequence). Only in-frame clones appear in the TCRdb table, and some are missing; sequencing was by immunoSEQ multiplex PCR. The sample yields about 84,000 clones, roughly nine tenths seen once. The chain uses TRBV19 and TRBJ2-1, with a tentative D call TRBD2 (7 bases). This specimen was CD4+ or CD8+ T cells sorted from blood, taken in a trial of the OX40 agonist ivuxolimab. The sequence was obtained from an adult with an advanced solid tumor such as melanoma, head and neck, liver or kidney cancer. The CDR3, as DNA: TGTGCCAGTAGTAGCGGGGGCTCAACATGGATCTTC. It specifies CASSSGGSTWIF. The variable domain in full, with the rest retrieved from reference TRBV19 and TRBJ2-1, is DGGITQSPKYLFRKEGQNVTLSCEQNLNHDAMYWYRQDPGQGLRLIYYSQIVNDFQKGDIAEGYSVSREKKESFPLTVTSAQKNPTAFYLCASSSGGSTWIFGPGTRLTVL.